This record concerns one T cell receptor (beta chain) sequence. This sample stems from a study of blood T cell repertoires in COVID-19. The wider study: Whether acute or convalescent, the COVID-19 samples came from the United States, Italy and Spain. PBMCs, B-cell-depleted T cells, or T cells were the source of the cDNA or gDNA that made up the material.

In the original analysis: Estimation of nucleated cell counts relied on the amplification of reference gene primers. Libraries were prepared by immunoSEQ multiplex PCR; TCRdb keeps only in-frame clonotypes and omits some of them. The DNA gave D and trimming, while V, J and clone size come from that table. The data show about 44,000 clones, with about nine tenths seen just once and approximately 5% held by the top ten. CDR3 length equals 13 residues. V lost 3 bases, J lost 2 bases, and 8 bases lay in between. The source is a human donor in a cohort sampled during active COVID-19. The V and J genes are TRBV12-3 or TRBV12-4 and TRBJ2-7, with a tentative D call TRBD2 (6 bases). Sequencing was performed on peripheral blood. The CDR3 is CASSFGRTYEQYF. The CDR3, as DNA: TGTGCCAGCAGTTTCGGGAGAACCTACGAGCAGTACTTC.